Sequencing of this TCR beta chain was carried out in a study of Graves' ophthalmopathy and Graves' hyperthyroidism. In its sample, this clonotype was seen a few times. Under 3 months in duration, the ophthalmopathy in affected donors had moderate-to-severe activity, CAS ≥3 and NOSPECS ≥4. As the template, RNA transcripts were used to amplify TCR beta CDR3 regions. Amplification began with first-round RT-PCR using HTBI primers, then second-round multiplex PCR was performed. A single record per CDR3 protein comes from TCRdb applying MiXCR to the multiplex PCR reads. The sample has hundreds of thousands of distinct CDR3 sequences, around 45% seen once; the top ten hold more than 45%. This CDR3 is built from 15 residues. V was shortened by 5 bases and J by 2 bases, with 16 bases between the two germline ends. Germline V lookup: CDR1 SEHNR, CDR2 FQNEAQ (reference sequence).

Sample: peripheral blood. This clonotype was sampled from an adult man with Graves' ophthalmopathy. The chain joins TRBV7-9 to TRBJ2-7; D remains unclear. The CDR3 sequence: CASSRPDLDAYEQYF. The CDR3, as DNA: TGTGCCAGCAGCCGCCCCGATCTCGATGCCTACGAGCAGTACTTC.